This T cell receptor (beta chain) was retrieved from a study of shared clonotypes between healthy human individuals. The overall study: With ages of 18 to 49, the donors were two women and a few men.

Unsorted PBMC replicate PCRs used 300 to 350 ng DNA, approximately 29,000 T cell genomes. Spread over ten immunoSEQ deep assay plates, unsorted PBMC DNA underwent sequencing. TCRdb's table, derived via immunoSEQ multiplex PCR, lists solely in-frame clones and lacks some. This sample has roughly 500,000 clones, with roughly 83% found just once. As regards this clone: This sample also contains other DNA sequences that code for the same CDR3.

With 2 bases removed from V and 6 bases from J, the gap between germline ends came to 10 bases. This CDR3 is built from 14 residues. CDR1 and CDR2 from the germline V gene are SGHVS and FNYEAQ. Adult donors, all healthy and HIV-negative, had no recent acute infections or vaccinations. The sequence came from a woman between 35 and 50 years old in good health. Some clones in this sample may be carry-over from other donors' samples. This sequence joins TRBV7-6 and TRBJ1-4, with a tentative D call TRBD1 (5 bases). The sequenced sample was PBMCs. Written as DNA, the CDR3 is TGTGCCAGCAGCTTATATAGGGGTCATGAAAAACTGTTTTTT. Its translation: CASSLYRGHEKLFF.